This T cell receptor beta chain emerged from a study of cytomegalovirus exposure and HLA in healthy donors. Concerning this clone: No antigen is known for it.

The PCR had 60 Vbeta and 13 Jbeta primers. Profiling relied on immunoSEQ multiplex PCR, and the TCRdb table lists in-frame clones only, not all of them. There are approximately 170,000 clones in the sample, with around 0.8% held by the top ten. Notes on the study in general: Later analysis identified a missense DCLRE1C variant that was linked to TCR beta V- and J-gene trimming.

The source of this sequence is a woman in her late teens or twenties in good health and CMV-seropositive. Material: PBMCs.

CDR3 residues: CASSLEGRGGSGNTIYF. The CDR3 DNA is TGTGCCAGCAGCTTAGAGGGGAGGGGGGGCTCTGGAAACACCATATATTTT. The genes are TRBV7-8 and TRBJ1-3, with a tentative D call TRBD1 (6 bases). The CDR3 totals 17 residues. Germline V lookup: CDR1 SGHVS, CDR2 FQNEAQ. Trimming removed 1 base from V and 0 bases from J, with 13 bases in between.